These 8 T cell receptor beta chains were all obtained from the same sample, sequenced in a study of T cells in Graves' hyperthyroidism and ophthalmopathy. Template material for amplifying TCR beta CDR3 regions consisted of RNA transcripts. An initial round of RT-PCR targeting the TCR CDR3 relied on the HTBI primer set. TCRdb re-analysed the multiplex PCR reads in MiXCR, keeping a single row per CDR3 protein. The table lists 500,000 to 700,000 distinct CDR3 sequences, 16% of them singletons. The sequencing input was blood. The receptors here all came from a woman aged 18-35 years with Graves' hyperthyroidism.

Note on this clonotype: At one end, the junction sequence differs from germline, possibly due to a read error. CDR3 coding DNA: TGTGCCAGCAGCCTAGCGGGGGGAATTCCCTACGAGCAGTACTTC. Encoded protein: CASSLAGGIPYEQYF. The V call is TRBV7-9, the J call TRBJ2-7, with TRBD2 matching over 11 bases. Germline CDR1 and CDR2: SEHNR and FQNEAQ (reference sequence). The CDR3 loop spans 15 amino acids. The full variable domain, with the rest looked up from reference TRBV7-9 and TRBJ2-7, is DTGVSQNPRHKITKRGQNVTFRCDPISEHNRLYWYRQTLGQGPEFLTYFQNEAQLEKSRLLSDRFSAERPKGSFSTLEIQRTEQGDSAMYLCASSLAGGIPYEQYFGPGTRLTVT.

V usage is TRBV6-2 or TRBV6-3 and J usage is TRBJ1-1; D unresolved. Trimming shortened V by 2 bases and J by 1 base, and 8 bases separated the two germline ends. The length of the CDR3 is 14 residues. Germline CDR1 is MNHEY and CDR2 is SVGEGT. This CDR3 is CASSYGLANTEAFF. Here the CDR3 DNA reads TGTGCCAGCAGTTACGGGCTGGCGAACACTGAAGCTTTCTTT.

In its sample, this clonotype was seen many times. In DNA form, the CDR3 reads TGTGCCTGGAATCGGGGGGCGAGCACTGAAGCTTTCTTT. Protein sequence: CAWNRGASTEAFF. This chain connects TRBV30 to TRBJ1-1; perhaps TRBD1 as D (6 bases). The CDR3 length is 13 residues. Germline-derived CDR1 and CDR2 are GTSNPN and SVGIG (reference sequence). Trimming removed 4 bases from V and 4 bases from J, with 13 bases in between.

The J gene is TRBJ2-1, the V gene TRBV3-1; D may be TRBD2 (6 bases). In germline, CDR1 is LGHDT, CDR2 YNNKEL (reference sequence). CDR3 length: 18 amino acids. The DNA of the CDR3 is TGTTGTCCACCCCCGGCGAGGAGGGTCTTGGTCTGTGACAATGAGCAGTTCTTC. This codes for CCPPPARRVLVCDNEQFF.

This clonotype was seen repeatedly, ten times or more. The junction departs from the called germline gene at one end, perhaps through a read error. The chain joins TRBV7-8 to TRBJ2-1, with no clear D. The CDR3 is 14 residues long. CDR1 is SGHVS and CDR2 is FQNEAQ in the germline V gene. CDR3 loop: CASSLAVKNNEQFF. The DNA for the CDR3 is TGTGCCAGCAGCTTAGCGGTCAAGAACAACGAGCAGTTCTTC.

The J gene is TRBJ2-5, the V gene TRBV15; TRBD2 agrees at 7 bases. The V segment lost 0 bases and the J segment 5 bases; nucleotides outside the gene matches: 9. The CDR3 extends over 16 amino acids. The germline V gene encodes CDR1 LNHNV and CDR2 YYDKDF (reference sequence). The DNA of the CDR3 is TGTGCCACCAGCAGAGATCCGGGACGGCGGGGGGAGACCCAGTACTTC. Its protein is CATSRDPGRRGETQYF.

V usage is TRBV3-1 and J usage is TRBJ2-5, with 7 bases matching TRBD2. The V and J ends lost 4 bases and 0 bases, in that order; junction bases with no gene match: 14. The CDR3 has 18 residues. Germline loops: CDR1 LGHDT, CDR2 YNNKEL (reference sequence). The CDR3 nucleotides read TGTGCCAGCAGCCTTCCCCCGGGACTATTTTTGCACCAAGAGACCCAGTACTTC. Amino acid sequence: CASSLPPGLFLHQETQYF.

The chain recombines TRBV4-1 with TRBJ1-1, with 10 bases aligning to TRBD1. Trimming removed 4 bases from V and 5 bases from J; junction bases left unmatched: 10. Germline V gene sequence: CDR1 MGHRA, CDR2 YSYEKL. This CDR3 comprises 16 residues. The CDR3 sequence is CASSRRQGARETEAFF. Written as DNA, the CDR3 is TGCGCCAGCAGCCGCCGACAGGGGGCGAGGGAAACTGAAGCTTTCTTT.